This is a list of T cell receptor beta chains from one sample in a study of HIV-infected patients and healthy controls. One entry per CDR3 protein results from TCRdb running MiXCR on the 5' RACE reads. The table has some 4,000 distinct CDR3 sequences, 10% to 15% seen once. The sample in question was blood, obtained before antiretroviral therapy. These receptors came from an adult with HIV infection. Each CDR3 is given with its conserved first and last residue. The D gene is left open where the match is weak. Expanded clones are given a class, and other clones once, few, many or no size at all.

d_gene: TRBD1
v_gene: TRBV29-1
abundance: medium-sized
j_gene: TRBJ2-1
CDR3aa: CSVRRPTGDNEQFF
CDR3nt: TGCAGCGTTCGCAGACCGACAGGGGATAATGAGCAGTTCTTC

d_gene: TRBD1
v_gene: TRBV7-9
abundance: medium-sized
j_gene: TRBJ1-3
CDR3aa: CASSQDRGGNTIYF
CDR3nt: TGTGCCAGCAGCCAGGACAGGGGTGGAAACACCATATATTTT

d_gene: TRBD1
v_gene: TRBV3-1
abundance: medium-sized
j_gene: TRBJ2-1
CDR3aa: CASSPGQAYNEQFF
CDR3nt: TGTGCCAGCAGCCCCGGACAGGCCTACAATGAGCAGTTCTTC

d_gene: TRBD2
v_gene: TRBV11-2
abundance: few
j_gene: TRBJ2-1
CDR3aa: CASSSQFTSGRPPNF
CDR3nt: TGTGCCAGCAGCTCACAATTCACTAGCGGGAGGCCCCCCAACTTC

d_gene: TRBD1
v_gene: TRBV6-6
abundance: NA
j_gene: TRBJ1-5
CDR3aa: CASSSTGTVNQPHHF
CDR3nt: TGTGCCAGCAGTTCAACCGGGACAGTCAATCAGCCCCATCATTTT

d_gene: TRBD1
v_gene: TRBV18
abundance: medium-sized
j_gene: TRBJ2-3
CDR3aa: CASSSIRGDTQYF
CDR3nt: TGTGCCAGCTCATCGATCAGGGGGGATACGCAGTATTTT

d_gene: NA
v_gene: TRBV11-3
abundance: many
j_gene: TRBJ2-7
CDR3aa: CASSPRAGSYEQYF
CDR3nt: TGTGCCAGCAGCCCCCGGGCAGGGAGCTACGAGCAGTACTTC

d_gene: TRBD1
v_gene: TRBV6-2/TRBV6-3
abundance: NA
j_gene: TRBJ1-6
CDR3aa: CASSLQTGTPLHF
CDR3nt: TGTGCCAGCAGTCTCCAGACAGGGACGCCCCTCCACTTT

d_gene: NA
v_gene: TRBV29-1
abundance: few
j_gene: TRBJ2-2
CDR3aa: CSVEAMEGAGGELFF
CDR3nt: TGCAGCGTTGAGGCTATGGAGGGGGCCGGCGGGGAGCTGTTTTTT

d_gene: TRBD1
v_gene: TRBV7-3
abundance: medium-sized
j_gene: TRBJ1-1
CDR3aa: CASSKDRAGQGKTEAFF
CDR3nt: TGTGCCAGCAGCAAAGATCGGGCGGGACAGGGAAAAACTGAAGCTTTCTTT

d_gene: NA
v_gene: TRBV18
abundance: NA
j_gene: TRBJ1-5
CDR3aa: CASSPPGGAGFGNQPQHF
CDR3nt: TGTGCCAGCTCTCCCCCTGGGGGCGCAGGCTTCGGCAATCAGCCCCAGCATTTT

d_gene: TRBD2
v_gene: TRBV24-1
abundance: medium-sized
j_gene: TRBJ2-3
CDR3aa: CATSGREDLTDTQYF
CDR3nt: TGTGCCACCAGTGGGCGGGAGGACCTCACAGATACGCAGTATTTT

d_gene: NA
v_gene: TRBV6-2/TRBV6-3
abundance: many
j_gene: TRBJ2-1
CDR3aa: CASSRRSSYNEQFF
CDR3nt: TGTGCCAGCAGCCGCCGATCCTCCTACAATGAGCAGTTCTTC

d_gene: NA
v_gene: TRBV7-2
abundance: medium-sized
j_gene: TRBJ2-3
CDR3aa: CASSLEWTDTQYF
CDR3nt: TGTGCCAGCAGCTTAGAATGGACAGATACGCAGTATTTT

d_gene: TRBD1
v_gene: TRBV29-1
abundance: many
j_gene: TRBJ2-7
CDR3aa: CSVEVRTGLPYEQYF
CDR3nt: TGCAGCGTTGAAGTGAGGACAGGGTTACCCTACGAGCAGTACTTC

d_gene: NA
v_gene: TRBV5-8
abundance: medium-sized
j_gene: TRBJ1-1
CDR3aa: CASSLGRGFWTEAFF
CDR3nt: TGTGCCAGCAGCTTGGGGAGAGGGTTTTGGACTGAAGCTTTCTTT

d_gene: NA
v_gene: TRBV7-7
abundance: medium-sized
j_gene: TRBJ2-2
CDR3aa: CASSGSVSTGELFF
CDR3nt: TGTGCTAGCAGTGGATCCGTTAGCACCGGGGAGCTGTTTTTT

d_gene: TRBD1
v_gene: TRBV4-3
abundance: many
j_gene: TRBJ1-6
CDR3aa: CASSQQGGYNSPLHF
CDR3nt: TGCGCCAGCAGCCAGCAGGGGGGCTATAATTCACCCCTCCACTTT

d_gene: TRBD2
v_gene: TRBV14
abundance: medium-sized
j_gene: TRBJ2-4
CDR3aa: CASSHGTSDLAKNIQYF
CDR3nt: TGTGCCAGCAGCCACGGGACTAGCGATCTAGCCAAAAACATTCAGTACTTC

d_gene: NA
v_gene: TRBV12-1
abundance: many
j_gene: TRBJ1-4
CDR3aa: CASSSRDYNEKLFF
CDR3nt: TGTGCCAGCAGCTCACGGGACTATAATGAAAAACTGTTTTTT

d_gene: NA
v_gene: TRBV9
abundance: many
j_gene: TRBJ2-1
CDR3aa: CASSVDLSSARYNEQFF
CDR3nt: TGTGCCAGCAGCGTAGATTTGTCTAGCGCTCGCTACAATGAGCAGTTCTTC

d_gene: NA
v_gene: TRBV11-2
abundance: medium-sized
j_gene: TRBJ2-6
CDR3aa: CASSLRGTGANVLTF
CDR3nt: TGTGCCAGCAGCTTACGGGGAACTGGGGCCAACGTCCTGACTTTC

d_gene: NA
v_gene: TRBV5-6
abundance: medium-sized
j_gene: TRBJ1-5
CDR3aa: CASSLRGLVVQPQHF
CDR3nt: TGTGCCAGCAGCTTGCGGGGGCTCGTCGTCCAGCCCCAGCATTTT

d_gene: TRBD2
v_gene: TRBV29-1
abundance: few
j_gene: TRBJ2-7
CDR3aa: CSVTGTSGRTYEQYF
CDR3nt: TGCAGCGTGACAGGGACTAGCGGGAGAACCTACGAGCAGTACTTC

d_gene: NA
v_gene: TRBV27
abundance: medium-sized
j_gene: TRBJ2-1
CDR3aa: CASRVEGGAYNEQFF
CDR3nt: TGTGCCAGCAGAGTCGAGGGGGGGGCCTACAATGAGCAGTTCTTC

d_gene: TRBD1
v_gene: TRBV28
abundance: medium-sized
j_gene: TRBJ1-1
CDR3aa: CASSRTGSKAEAFF
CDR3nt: TGTGCCAGCAGTCGGACAGGGTCTAAGGCTGAAGCTTTCTTT

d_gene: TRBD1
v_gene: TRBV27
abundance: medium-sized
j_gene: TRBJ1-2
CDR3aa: CASRPNRDRGRGDF
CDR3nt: TGTGCCAGCAGACCCAACCGGGACAGGGGTCGCGGAGACTTC

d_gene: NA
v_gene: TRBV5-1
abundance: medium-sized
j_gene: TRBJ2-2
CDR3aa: CASSLEPNLPNTGELFF
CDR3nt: TGCGCCAGCAGCTTGGAGCCTAACTTACCGAACACCGGGGAGCTGTTTTTT

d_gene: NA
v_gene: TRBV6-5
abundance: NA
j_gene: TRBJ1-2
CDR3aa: CASSRGPLSGANYGYTF
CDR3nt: TGTGCCAGCAGCCGCGGCCCCCTTTCAGGGGCTAACTATGGCTACACCTTC

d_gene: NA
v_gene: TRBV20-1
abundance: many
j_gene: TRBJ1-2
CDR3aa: CSARPMGSEYTF
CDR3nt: TGCAGTGCTAGACCCATGGGGAGCGAGTACACCTTC

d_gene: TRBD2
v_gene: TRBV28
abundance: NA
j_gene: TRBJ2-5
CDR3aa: CASSRSQLAGGPVGETQYF
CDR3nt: TGTGCCAGCAGTCGCTCCCAACTAGCGGGAGGGCCGGTTGGAGAGACCCAGTACTTC

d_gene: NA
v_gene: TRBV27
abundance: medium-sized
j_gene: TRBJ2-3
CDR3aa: CASSSPGEPTDTQYF
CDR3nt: TGTGCCAGCAGTTCTCCGGGTGAACCTACAGATACGCAGTATTTT

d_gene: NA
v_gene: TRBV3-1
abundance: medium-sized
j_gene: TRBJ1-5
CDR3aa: CASSPSRGSNQPQHF
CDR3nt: TGTGCCAGCAGCCCATCAAGGGGTAGCAATCAGCCCCAGCATTTT

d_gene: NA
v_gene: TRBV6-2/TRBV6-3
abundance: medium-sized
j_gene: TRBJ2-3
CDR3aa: CASSQTEMDTQYF
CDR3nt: TGTGCCAGCAGTCAAACCGAGATGGATACGCAGTATTTT

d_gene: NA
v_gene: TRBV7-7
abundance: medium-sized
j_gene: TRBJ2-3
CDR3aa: CASSLSPETDTQYF
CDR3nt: TGTGCTAGCAGCTTATCACCGGAGACAGATACGCAGTATTTT

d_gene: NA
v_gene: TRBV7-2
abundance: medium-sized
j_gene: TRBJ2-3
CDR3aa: CASSTPTSGDTQYF
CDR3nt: TGTGCCAGCAGCACCCCAACCTCCGGAGATACGCAGTATTTT

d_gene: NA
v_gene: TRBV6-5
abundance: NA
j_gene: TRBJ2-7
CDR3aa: CASSYGSTYEQYF
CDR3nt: TGTGCCAGCAGTTATGGCAGCACCTACGAGCAGTACTTC

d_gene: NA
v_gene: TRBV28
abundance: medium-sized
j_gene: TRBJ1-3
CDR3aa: CAVAKSSGNTIYF
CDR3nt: TGTGCCGTTGCGAAGAGCTCTGGAAACACCATATATTTT

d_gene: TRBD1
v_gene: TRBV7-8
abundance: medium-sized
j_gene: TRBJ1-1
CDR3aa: CASSLVQGKGLDTEAFF
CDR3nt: TGTGCCAGCAGCTTAGTACAGGGGAAAGGTTTGGACACTGAAGCTTTCTTT

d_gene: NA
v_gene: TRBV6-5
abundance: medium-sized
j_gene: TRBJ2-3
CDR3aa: CASSYRASASTDTQYF
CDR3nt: TGTGCCAGCAGTTATAGGGCTAGCGCTAGCACAGATACGCAGTATTTT